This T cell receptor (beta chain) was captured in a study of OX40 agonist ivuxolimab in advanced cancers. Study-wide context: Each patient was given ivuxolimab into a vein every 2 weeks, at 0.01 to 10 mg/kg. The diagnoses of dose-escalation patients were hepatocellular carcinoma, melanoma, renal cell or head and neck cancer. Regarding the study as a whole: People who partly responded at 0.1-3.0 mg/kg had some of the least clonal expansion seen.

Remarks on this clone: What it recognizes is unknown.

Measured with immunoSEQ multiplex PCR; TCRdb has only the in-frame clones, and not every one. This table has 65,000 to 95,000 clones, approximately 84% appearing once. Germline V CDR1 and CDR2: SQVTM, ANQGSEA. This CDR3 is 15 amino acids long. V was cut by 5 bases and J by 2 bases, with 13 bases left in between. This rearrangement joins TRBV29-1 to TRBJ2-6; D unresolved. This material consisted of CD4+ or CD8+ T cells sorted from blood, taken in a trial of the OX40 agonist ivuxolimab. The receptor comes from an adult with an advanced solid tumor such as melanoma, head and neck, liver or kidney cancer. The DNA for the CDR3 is TGCAGCGTTAAAGGCAGTTCAGCTGGGGCCAACGTCCTGACTTTC. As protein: CSVKGSSAGANVLTF. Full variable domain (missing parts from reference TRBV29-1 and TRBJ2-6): SAVISQKPSRDICQRGTSLTIQCQVDSQVTMMFWYRQQPGQSLTLIATANQGSEATYESGFVIDKFPISRPNLTFSTLTVSNMSPEDSSIYLCSVKGSSAGANVLTFGAGSRLTVL.